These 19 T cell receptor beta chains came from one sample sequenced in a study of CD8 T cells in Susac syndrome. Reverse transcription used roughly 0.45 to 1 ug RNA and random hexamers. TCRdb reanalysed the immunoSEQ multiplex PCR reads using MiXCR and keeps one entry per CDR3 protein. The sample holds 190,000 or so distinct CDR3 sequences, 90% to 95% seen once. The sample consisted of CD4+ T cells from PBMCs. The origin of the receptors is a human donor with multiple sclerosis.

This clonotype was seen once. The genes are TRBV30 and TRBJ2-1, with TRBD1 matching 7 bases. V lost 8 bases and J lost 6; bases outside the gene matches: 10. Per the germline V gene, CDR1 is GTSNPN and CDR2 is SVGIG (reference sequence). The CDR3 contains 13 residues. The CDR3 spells CAGRYTGVNEQFF. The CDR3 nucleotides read TGTGCCGGGCGCTATACAGGGGTCAATGAGCAGTTCTTC.

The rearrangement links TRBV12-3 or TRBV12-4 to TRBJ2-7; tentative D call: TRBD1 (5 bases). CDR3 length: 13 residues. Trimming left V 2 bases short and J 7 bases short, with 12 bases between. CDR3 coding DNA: TGTGCCAGCAGTTTAAGGGCGAAGGGGGAGCAGTACTTC. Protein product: CASSLRAKGEQYF.

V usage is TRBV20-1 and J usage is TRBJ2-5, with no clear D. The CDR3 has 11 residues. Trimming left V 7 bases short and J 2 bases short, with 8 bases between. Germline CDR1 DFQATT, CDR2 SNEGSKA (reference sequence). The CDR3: CSGNRQETQYF. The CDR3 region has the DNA TGCAGTGGGAACAGACAAGAGACCCAGTACTTC.

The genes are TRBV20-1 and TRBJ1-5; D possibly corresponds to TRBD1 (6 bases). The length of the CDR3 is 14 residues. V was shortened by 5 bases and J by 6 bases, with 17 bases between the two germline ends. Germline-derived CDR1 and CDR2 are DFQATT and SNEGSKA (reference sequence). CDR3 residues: CSARAGGGGQPQHF. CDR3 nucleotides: TGCAGTGCTCGAGCGGGAGGGGGAGGTCAGCCCCAGCATTTT.

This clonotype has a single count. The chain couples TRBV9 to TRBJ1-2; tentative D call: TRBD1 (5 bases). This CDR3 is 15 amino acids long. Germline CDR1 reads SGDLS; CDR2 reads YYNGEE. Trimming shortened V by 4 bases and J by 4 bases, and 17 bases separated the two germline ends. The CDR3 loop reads CASSPWSSGTYGYTF. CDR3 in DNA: TGTGCCAGCAGCCCTTGGTCCTCGGGGACCTATGGCTACACCTTC. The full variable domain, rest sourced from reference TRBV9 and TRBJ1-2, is DSGVTQTPKHLITATGQRVTLRCSPRSGDLSVYWYQQSLDQGLQFLIQYYNGEERAKGNILERFSAQQFPDLHSELNLSSLELGDSALYFCASSPWSSGTYGYTFGSGTRLTVV.

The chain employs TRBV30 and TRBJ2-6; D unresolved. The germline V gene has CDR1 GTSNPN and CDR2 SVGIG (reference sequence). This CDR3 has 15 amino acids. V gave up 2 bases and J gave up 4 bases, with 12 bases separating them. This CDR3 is CAWSRFWVGANVLTF. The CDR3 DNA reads TGTGCCTGGAGTCGTTTTTGGGTAGGGGCCAACGTCCTGACTTTC.

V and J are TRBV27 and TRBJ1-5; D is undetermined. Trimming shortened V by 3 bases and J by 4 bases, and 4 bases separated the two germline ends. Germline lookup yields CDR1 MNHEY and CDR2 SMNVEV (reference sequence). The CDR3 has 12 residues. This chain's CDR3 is CASSFPNQPQHF. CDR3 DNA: TGTGCCAGCAGTTTCCCAAATCAGCCCCAGCATTTT.

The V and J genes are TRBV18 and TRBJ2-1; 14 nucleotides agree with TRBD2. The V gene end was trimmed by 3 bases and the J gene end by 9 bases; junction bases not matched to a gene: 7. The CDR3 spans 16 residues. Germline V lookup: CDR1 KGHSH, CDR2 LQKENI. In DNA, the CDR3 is TGTGCCAGCTCACCGCCGGGACTAGCGGGAGTCTCTGAGCAGTTCTTC. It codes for CASSPPGLAGVSEQFF.

CDR3 residues: CSAMGGSTDTQYF. CDR3 bases: TGCAGTGCGATGGGCGGGTCCACAGATACGCAGTATTTT. This sequence joins TRBV20-1 and TRBJ2-3; tentative D call: TRBD2 (5 bases). Germline CDR1 reads DFQATT; CDR2 reads SNEGSKA (reference sequence). The CDR3 runs 13 residues. V dropped 6 bases and J dropped 2 bases, with 12 bases sitting between them.

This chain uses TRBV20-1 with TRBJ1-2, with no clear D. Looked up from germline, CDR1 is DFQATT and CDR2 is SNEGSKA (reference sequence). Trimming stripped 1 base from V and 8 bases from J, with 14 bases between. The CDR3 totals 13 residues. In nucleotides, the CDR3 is TGCAGTGCTAGAGTTGGGCTCCCCGAAGGCTACACCTTC. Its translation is CSARVGLPEGYTF.

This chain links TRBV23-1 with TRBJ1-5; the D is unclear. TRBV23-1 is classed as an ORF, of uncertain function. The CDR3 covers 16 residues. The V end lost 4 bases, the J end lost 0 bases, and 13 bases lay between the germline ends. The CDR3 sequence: CASSLLEQYSNQPQHF. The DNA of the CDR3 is TGCGCCAGCAGTCTCCTGGAGCAGTATAGCAATCAGCCCCAGCATTTT.

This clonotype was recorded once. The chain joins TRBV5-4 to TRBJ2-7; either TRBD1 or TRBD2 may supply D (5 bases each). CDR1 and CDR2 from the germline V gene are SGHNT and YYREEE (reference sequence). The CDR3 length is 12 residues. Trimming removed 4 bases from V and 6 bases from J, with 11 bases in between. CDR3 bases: TGTGCCAGCAGCGTCGGGACGCTCGAGCAGTACTTC. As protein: CASSVGTLEQYF.

The CDR3 loop is CASSYSPVEGYTF. In nucleotides, the CDR3 is TGTGCCAGCAGTTACTCCCCGGTGGAGGGCTACACCTTC. The genes are TRBV6-5 and TRBJ1-2; D gene uncertain. The CDR3 is made up of 13 amino acids. V lost 0 bases and J 8 bases, leaving 10 bases between the germline ends. Germline CDR1 and CDR2: MNHEY and SVGAGI.

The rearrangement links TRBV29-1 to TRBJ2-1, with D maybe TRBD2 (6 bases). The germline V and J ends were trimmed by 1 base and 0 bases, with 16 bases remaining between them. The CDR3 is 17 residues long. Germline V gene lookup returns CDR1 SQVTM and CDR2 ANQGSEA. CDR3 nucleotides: TGCAGCGTTGAAGGAGCTAGAGGAGGGAGCTCCTACAATGAGCAGTTCTTC. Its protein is CSVEGARGGSSYNEQFF.

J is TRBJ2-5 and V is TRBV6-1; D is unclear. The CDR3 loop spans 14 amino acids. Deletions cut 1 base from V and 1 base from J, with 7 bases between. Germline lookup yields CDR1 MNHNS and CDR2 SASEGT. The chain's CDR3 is CASSEVGTQETQYF. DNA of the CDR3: TGTGCCAGCAGTGAAGTGGGCACCCAAGAGACCCAGTACTTC.

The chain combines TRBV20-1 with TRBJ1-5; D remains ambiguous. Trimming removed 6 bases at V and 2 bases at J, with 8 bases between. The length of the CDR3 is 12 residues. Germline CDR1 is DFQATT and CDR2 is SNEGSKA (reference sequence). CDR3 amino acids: CSAQRGNQPQHF. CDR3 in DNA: TGCAGTGCCCAAAGGGGCAATCAGCCCCAGCATTTT.

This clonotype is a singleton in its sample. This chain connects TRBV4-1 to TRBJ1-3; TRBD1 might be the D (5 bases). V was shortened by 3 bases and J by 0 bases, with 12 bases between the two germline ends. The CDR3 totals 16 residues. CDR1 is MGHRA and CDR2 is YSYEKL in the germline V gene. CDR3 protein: CASSQLQGSSGNTIYF. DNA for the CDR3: TGCGCCAGCAGCCAGCTTCAGGGTAGCTCTGGAAACACCATATATTTT.

CDR3 residues: CASSFYREWANVLTF. CDR3 sequence (DNA): TGTGCCAGCAGTTTTTACAGGGAGTGGGCCAACGTCCTGACTTTC. The rearrangement links TRBV6-2 or TRBV6-3 to TRBJ2-6; D is perhaps TRBD1 (6 bases). Trimming stripped 4 bases from V and 5 bases from J, with 12 bases between. Per germline, CDR1 MNHEY and CDR2 SVGEGT. The CDR3 loop spans 15 amino acids.

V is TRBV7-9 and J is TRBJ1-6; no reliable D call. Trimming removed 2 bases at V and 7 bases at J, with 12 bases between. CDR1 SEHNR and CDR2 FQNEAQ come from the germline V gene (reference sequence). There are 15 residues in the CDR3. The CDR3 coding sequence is TGTGCCAGCAGCTTACAAGGACCACAGAATTCACCCCTCCACTTT. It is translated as CASSLQGPQNSPLHF. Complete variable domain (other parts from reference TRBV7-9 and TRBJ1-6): DTGVSQNPRHKITKRGQNVTFRCDPISEHNRLYWYRQTLGQGPEFLTYFQNEAQLEKSRLLSDRFSAERPKGSFSTLEIQRTEQGDSAMYLCASSLQGPQNSPLHFGNGTRLTVT.